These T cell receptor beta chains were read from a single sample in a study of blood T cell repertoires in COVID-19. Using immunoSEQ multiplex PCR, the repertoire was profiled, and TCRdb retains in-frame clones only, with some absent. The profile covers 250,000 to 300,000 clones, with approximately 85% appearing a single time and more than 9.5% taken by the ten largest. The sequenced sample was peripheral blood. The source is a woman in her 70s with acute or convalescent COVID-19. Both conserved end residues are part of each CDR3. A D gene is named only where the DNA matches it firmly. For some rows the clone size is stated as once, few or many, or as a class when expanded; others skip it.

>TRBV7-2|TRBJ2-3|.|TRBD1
TGTGCCAGCAGCCGTACGGGACAGTCTCATTTT
CASSRTGQSHF
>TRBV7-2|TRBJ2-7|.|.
TGTGCCAGCAGCTTAGTCGTGACAGATCGTATTGGACCCTACGAGCAGTACTTC
CASSLVVTDRIGPYEQYF
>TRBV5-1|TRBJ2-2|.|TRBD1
TGCGCCAGCAGCTTTGGGACAGGGCACACCGGGGAGCTGTTTTTT
CASSFGTGHTGELFF
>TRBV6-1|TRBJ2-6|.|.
TGTGCCAGCAGTGAAAGAGTACTTTCTGGGGCCAACGTCCTGACTTTC
CASSERVLSGANVLTF
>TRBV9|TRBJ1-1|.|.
TGTGCCAGCAGCGTAGTCGGGACAACGAACACTGAAGCTTTCTTT
CASSVVGTTNTEAFF
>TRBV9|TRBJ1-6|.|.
TGTGCCAGCAGCGTAGGGGCCGAGAATTCACCCCTCCACTTT
CASSVGAENSPLHF
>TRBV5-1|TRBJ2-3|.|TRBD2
TGCGCCAGCAGCTTGGGACTAGCGGCAGTTACAGATACGCAGTATTTT
CASSLGLAAVTDTQYF
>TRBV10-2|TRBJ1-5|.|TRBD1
TGCGCCAGCCAGGGGGCTAACAATCAGCCCCAGCATTTT
CASQGANNQPQHF
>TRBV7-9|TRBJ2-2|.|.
TGTGCCAGCAGCTTACCCTGGAACACCGGGGAGCTGTTTTTT
CASSLPWNTGELFF
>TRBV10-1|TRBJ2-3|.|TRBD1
TGCGCCAGCAGTGAAGGGGGCTCAGATACGCAGTATTTT
CASSEGGSDTQYF
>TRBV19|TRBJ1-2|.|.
TGTGCCAGTAGCCCAGGGGAATATGGCTACACCTTC
CASSPGEYGYTF
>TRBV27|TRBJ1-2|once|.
TGTGCCACCAGGAGTGCTCGTGGCTACACCTTC
CATRSARGYTF
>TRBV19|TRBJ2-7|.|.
TGTGCCAGTAGTATAGGCAGATCTTACGAGCAGTACTTC
CASSIGRSYEQYF
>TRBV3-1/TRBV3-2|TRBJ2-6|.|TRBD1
TGTGCCAGCAGCCCCCACAGGGGCTCTGGGGCCAACGTCCTGACTTTC
CASSPHRGSGANVLTF
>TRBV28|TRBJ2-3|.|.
TGTGCCAGCAGTCCCCAAGGAGGAATAAATACGCAGTATTTT
CASSPQGGINTQYF
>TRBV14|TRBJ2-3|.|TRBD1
TGTGCCAGCAGCCGAGGACAGGGGGCAATCACAGATACGCAGTATTTT
CASSRGQGAITDTQYF
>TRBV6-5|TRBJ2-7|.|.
TGTGCCAGCAGCGCTGGGCCCCCCTACGAGCAGTACTTC
CASSAGPPYEQYF
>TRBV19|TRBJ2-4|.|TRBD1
TGTGCCAGTAGTATAGATCTTCAGGGGGACATTCAGTACTTC
CASSIDLQGDIQYF
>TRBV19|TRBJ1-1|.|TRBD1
TGTGCCAGTAGTTCTCCGGGACAGGGGAGGGCTTTCTTT
CASSSPGQGRAFF
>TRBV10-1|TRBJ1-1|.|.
TGCGCCAGCAGTGCGGGCCCCCTCCAAGGGGACACTGAAGCTTTCTTT
CASSAGPLQGDTEAFF
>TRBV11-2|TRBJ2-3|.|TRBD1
TGTGCCAGCAGCTTCCTTCCGGGACAGGGCCCCACAGATACGCAGTATTTT
CASSFLPGQGPTDTQYF
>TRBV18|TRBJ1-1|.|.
TGTGCCAGCTCACCAAGGGGCATCACTGAAGCTTTCTTT
CASSPRGITEAFF
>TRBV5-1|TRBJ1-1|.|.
TGCGCCAGCAGCGTTACAGGGCAGAACACTGAAGCTTTCTTT
CASSVTGQNTEAFF
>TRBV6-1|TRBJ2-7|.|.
TGTGCCAGCAGTGAAGGCGGATCCGCCTACGAGCAGTACTTC
CASSEGGSAYEQYF
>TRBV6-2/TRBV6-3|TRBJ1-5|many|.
TGTGCCAGCAGTTACGGGGCTCAGAATCAGCCCCAGCATTTT
CASSYGAQNQPQHF
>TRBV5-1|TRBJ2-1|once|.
TGCGCCAGCAGCTTAGAGTTGAGCTCCTACAATGAGCAGTTCTTC
CASSLELSSYNEQFF
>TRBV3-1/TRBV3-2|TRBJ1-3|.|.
TGTGCCAGCAGCCAGATGTTAGGAGTCAGGGGTTCCTCTGGAAACACCATATATTTT
CASSQMLGVRGSSGNTIYF
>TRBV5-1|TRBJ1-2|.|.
TGCGCCAGCAGCTTAGGGGAGGAGGGCTACACCTTC
CASSLGEEGYTF
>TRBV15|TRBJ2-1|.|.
TGTGCCACCAGCAGACCCGGACAGCCGCGAGGTAATGAGCAGTTCTTC
CATSRPGQPRGNEQFF
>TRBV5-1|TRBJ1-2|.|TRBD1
TGCGCCAGCAAAGGGACAGGGGCCAGTCTGAGCTACACCTTC
CASKGTGASLSYTF
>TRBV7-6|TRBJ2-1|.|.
TGTGCCAGCAGCCCCCGTGGGTTCGGGGGTTACAATGAGCAGTTCTTC
CASSPRGFGGYNEQFF
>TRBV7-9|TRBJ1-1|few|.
TGTGCCAGCAGCTCAACAGGGTTCACTGAAGCTTTCTTT
CASSSTGFTEAFF